There are a few counts of the clone carrying this T cell receptor (beta chain). Antigen: not known. Produced via immunoSEQ multiplex PCR; TCRdb's table is partial and in-frame only. The repertoire has over 100,000 clones, approximately 90% of them found once; the top ten carry more than 7.5%. This record belongs to a study of T cell responses to AZD1222 COVID-19 vaccine. General study findings and limits: Repertoires in all cases were sampled only once the peak T cell response had passed. There were mostly white British donors and more females than males, and clonal diversity was possibly underestimated. Increases in Spike-specific TCR breadth and depth were seen after two AZD1222 doses.

The germline CDR1 and CDR2 sequences are DFQATT and SNEGSKA (reference sequence). CDR3 length: 13 residues. V was clipped by 3 bases and J by 8 bases, with 13 bases between them. This chain joins TRBV20-1 and TRBJ1-4; D is perhaps TRBD1 (6 bases). This receptor was obtained from an adult in good health. Here the sequenced sample was peripheral blood, taken on day 0 of AZD1222 vaccination. CDR3 region: CSASSGTTEKLFF. In DNA form, the CDR3 reads TGCAGTGCTAGTTCCGGGACAACCGAAAAACTGTTTTTT.